These 12 T cell receptor beta chains share one sample of origin, sequenced in a study of cytomegalovirus exposure and HLA in healthy donors. The PCR made use of 60 Vbeta and 13 Jbeta primers. Repertoires were generated with immunoSEQ multiplex PCR, while TCRdb's copy carries only in-frame clones and drops some. The sample contains under 130,000 clones, roughly 70% of which appear only once. Input material: PBMCs. Receptor source: a man in his forties or fifties in good health and CMV-seropositive.

The V and J genes are TRBV7-9 and TRBJ1-3, with TRBD1 identical over 7 bases. This CDR3 spans 14 amino acids. Germline loops: CDR1 SEHNR, CDR2 FQNEAQ (reference sequence). V lost 1 base to trimming and J lost 14 bases; unmatched junction nucleotides: 11. The CDR3 loop reads CASSLGSARDRLYF. DNA of the CDR3: TGTGCCAGCAGCTTAGGATCCGCCCGGGACAGACTATATTTT.

The chain joins TRBV15 to TRBJ1-5, with TRBD1 matching 8 bases. This CDR3 contains 16 residues. The V gene's germline CDR1 is LNHNV and CDR2 YYDKDF (reference sequence). V trimming: 0 bases; J trimming: 2 bases; junction bases outside the gene matches: 3. CDR3: CATSRDQGAGNQPQHF. The CDR3 coding sequence is TGTGCCACCAGCAGAGATCAGGGGGCAGGCAATCAGCCCCAGCATTTT.

CDR3 region: CASSLDRVRGYTF. The CDR3 DNA reads as TGTGCCAGCAGCTTGGACCGCGTCCGTGGCTACACCTTC. The rearrangement uses TRBV5-4 and TRBJ1-2; D is undetermined. Trimming took 0 bases from V and 7 from J, leaving 10 bases between them. CDR1 and CDR2 from the germline V gene are SGHNT and YYREEE (reference sequence). This CDR3 region has 13 residues.

The genes are TRBV5-1 and TRBJ1-2; 9 nucleotides agree with TRBD1. The trim removed 4 bases at V and 6 bases at J, leaving 10 bases unmatched. The CDR3 runs 15 residues. Germline CDR1 SGHRS, CDR2 YFSETQ. In nucleotides, the CDR3 is TGCGCCAGCAGCCTCGAGTCGGACAGGGGCAATGGCTACACCTTC. Its protein product is CASSLESDRGNGYTF.

This clone was counted a few times. This chain uses TRBV7-3 with TRBJ2-3; weak D call: TRBD1 (6 bases). V shed 2 bases and J shed 1 base, with 13 bases lying between them. Germline V gene lookup returns CDR1 SGHTA and CDR2 FQGTGA. This CDR3 is 16 amino acids long. The CDR3 spells CASSLGVGAGTDTQYF. The CDR3 region has the DNA TGTGCCAGCAGCTTAGGGGTGGGGGCAGGCACAGATACGCAGTATTTT.

This sequence joins TRBV6-5 and TRBJ1-4; 11 bases align to TRBD1. CDR1 MNHEY and CDR2 SVGAGI come from the germline V gene. After removal of 1 base from V and 4 bases from J, the junction contained 2 bases not matched to a gene. The CDR3 spans 16 residues. The CDR3 nucleotides read TGTGCCAGCAGTTACTTTGGGACAGGGGGTAATGAAAAACTGTTTTTT. It translates to CASSYFGTGGNEKLFF.

This clone was counted only a few times. The chain recombines TRBV30 with TRBJ1-4, with 8 bases lining up with TRBD1. Germline V gene data show CDR1 as GTSNPN and CDR2 as SVGIG (reference sequence). The CDR3 length is 12 residues. With V trimmed by 4 bases and J by 7 bases, 2 bases remained unmatched. CDR3 coding DNA: TGTGCCTGGAACGGACAGGGTGAAAAACTGTTTTTT. The encoded protein is CAWNGQGEKLFF. The whole variable domain, filled in from reference TRBV30 and TRBJ1-4, reads SQTIHQWPATLVQPVGSPLSLECTVEGTSNPNLYWYRQAAGRGLQLLFYSVGIGQISSEVPQNLSASRPQDRQFILSSKKLLLSDSGFYLCAWNGQGEKLFFGSGTQLSVL.

The J gene is TRBJ2-3, the V gene TRBV5-1; D remains unclear. The CDR3 has 16 residues. Trimming stripped 0 bases from V and 0 bases from J, with 11 bases between. Germline CDR1 SGHRS, CDR2 YFSETQ. CDR3 sequence (DNA): TGCGCCAGCAGCTTGGGTGGCGGATCTAGCACAGATACGCAGTATTTT. This codes for CASSLGGGSSTDTQYF.

The CDR3 nucleotides read TGTGCCAGCAGCGAGACTCTTAATGAAAAACTGTTTTTT. Amino acids: CASSETLNEKLFF. The V and J genes are TRBV9 and TRBJ1-4; no firm D call. Per the germline V gene, CDR1 is SGDLS and CDR2 is YYNGEE. V dropped 3 bases and J dropped 4 bases, with 7 bases sitting between them. The CDR3 spans 13 residues.

This clone was seen just once. The rearrangement uses TRBV20-1 and TRBJ2-1; no firm D call. The CDR3 totals 11 residues. CDR1 is DFQATT and CDR2 is SNEGSKA in the germline V gene (reference sequence). V dropped 0 bases and J dropped 10 bases, with 7 bases sitting between them. In nucleotides, the CDR3 is TGCAGTGCTAGAGACGCAGGCGAGCAGTTCTTC. It encodes CSARDAGEQFF.

This chain connects TRBV7-6 to TRBJ2-3; 7 nucleotides align to TRBD2. Germline V gives CDR1 SGHVS, CDR2 FNYEAQ. This CDR3 is 15 amino acids long. J gave up 2 bases and V 3 bases, and 5 bases lay outside the gene matches. This CDR3 is CASSFKRGFTDTQYF. The CDR3 coding sequence is TGTGCCAGCAGCTTTAAGCGGGGATTCACAGATACGCAGTATTTT.

The chain is built from TRBV7-9 and TRBJ1-2; possibly TRBD1 for D (6 bases). Germline V CDR1 and CDR2: SEHNR, FQNEAQ (reference sequence). This CDR3 has 15 residues. The ends were cut back, 1 base at V and 0 bases at J, with 9 bases in the middle. In nucleotides, the CDR3 is TGTGCCAGCAGCTTAGAGCAGGGGACTAACTATGGCTACACCTTC. Encoded protein: CASSLEQGTNYGYTF.